The 27 T cell receptor beta chains below all came from one sample that was sequenced in a study of blood T cell repertoires in COVID-19. TCRdb keeps only in-frame clones here, not all; method: immunoSEQ multiplex PCR. Of around 300,000 clones in the sample, about nine tenths were seen once. The sample consisted of PBMCs or T cells enriched from blood (not recorded which). The receptors shown here come from a woman in her late teens or twenties who had recovered from COVID-19.

This chain uses TRBV11-2 with TRBJ2-7, with D unclear. V was pared by 5 bases and J by 0 bases, with 8 bases between. There are 13 residues in the CDR3. Per germline, CDR1 SGHAT and CDR2 FQNNGV. In DNA, the CDR3 is TGTGCCAGCAGCCCCCCATTCTCCTACGAGCAGTACTTC. Its protein product is CASSPPFSYEQYF.

This chain joins TRBV6-2 or TRBV6-3 and TRBJ1-2; D remains ambiguous. The germline V gene has CDR1 MNHEY and CDR2 SVGEGT. CDR3 length equals 15 residues. The germline V and J ends were trimmed by 2 bases and 5 bases, with 15 bases remaining between them. The CDR3: CASSYHLRLDYGYTF. CDR3 DNA sequence: TGTGCCAGCAGTTACCACCTGAGGCTAGATTATGGCTACACCTTC.

The J gene is TRBJ2-7, the V gene TRBV10-3, with TRBD2 identical over 15 bases. This CDR3 is built from 16 residues. Germline V gene lookup returns CDR1 ENHRY and CDR2 SYGVKD. Trimming cost V 2 bases and J 4 bases; bases outside gene matches: 3. The CDR3 loop is CAISEGTSGRRYEQYF. In nucleotides, the CDR3 is TGTGCCATCAGTGAGGGGACTAGCGGGAGGCGGTACGAGCAGTACTTC.

The V call is TRBV20-1, the J call TRBJ1-1, with D perhaps matching TRBD1 (5 bases). V lost 3 bases and J lost 4, with 6 bases in between. CDR1 is DFQATT, CDR2 SNEGSKA, per germline (reference sequence). CDR3 length: 11 amino acids. CDR3 DNA: TGCAGTGCTAGCGGGGGCACTGAAGCTTTCTTT. This translates into CSASGGTEAFF.

The V and J genes are TRBV5-1 and TRBJ2-7, with TRBD1 as a possible D gene (5 bases). Per the germline V gene, CDR1 is SGHRS and CDR2 is YFSETQ. V lost 0 bases to trimming and J lost 4 bases, with 14 bases between them. CDR3 size: 15 residues. The CDR3 spells CASSLVLAQGYEQYF. CDR3 DNA sequence: TGCGCCAGCAGCTTGGTCTTGGCCCAGGGTTACGAGCAGTACTTC.

This chain joins TRBV28 and TRBJ2-2, with 7 bases lining up with TRBD1. This CDR3 has 15 amino acids. The V and J ends lost 6 bases and 5 bases, in that order; junction bases with no gene match: 9. Germline lookup yields CDR1 MDHEN and CDR2 SYDVKM. The CDR3 bases are TGTGCCAGCAGCCTTGACAGGGAAGGGACCGGGGAGCTGTTTTTT. This gives the protein CASSLDREGTGELFF.

The chain couples TRBV5-6 to TRBJ1-2; 7 nucleotides line up with TRBD1. The CDR3 extends over 13 amino acids. V gave up 4 bases and J gave up 4 bases; unmatched junction bases: 4. Looked up from germline, CDR1 is SGHDT and CDR2 is YYEEEE. CDR3 residues: CASSPTGFYGYTF. DNA for the CDR3: TGTGCCAGCAGCCCGACAGGGTTCTATGGCTACACCTTC.

The chain has TRBV30 and TRBJ1-1; possible D gene TRBD1, 5 bases. Germline CDR1 is GTSNPN and CDR2 is SVGIG (reference sequence). The CDR3 spans 14 residues. The V end was cut by 1 base, the J end by 4 bases, with 13 bases between. The CDR3 is CAWSDTGLLTEAFF. The DNA for the CDR3 is TGTGCCTGGAGTGATACAGGATTACTCACTGAAGCTTTCTTT.

This clone was counted between two and nine times. V is TRBV29-1 and J is TRBJ2-7, with D maybe TRBD1 (6 bases). The CDR3 totals 12 residues. Trimming cost V 5 bases and J 4 bases, with 12 bases left between them. The V gene's germline CDR1 is SQVTM and CDR2 ANQGSEA. Here the CDR3 DNA reads TGCAGCGTTAGGACAGAGATATACGAGCAGTACTTC. Amino acids: CSVRTEIYEQYF.

The chain recombines TRBV19 with TRBJ1-2; 7 nucleotides align to TRBD1. CDR1 and CDR2 (germline): LNHDA, SQIVND (reference sequence). V was pared by 3 bases and J by 2 bases, with 9 bases of the junction left unmatched. The CDR3 has 16 amino acids. The CDR3 coding sequence is TGTGCCAGTAGTATTTCGTGGTGGGACAGAAACTATGGCTACACCTTC. Translated, it gives CASSISWWDRNYGYTF.

The V and J genes are TRBV9 and TRBJ2-7, with TRBD2 matching over 9 bases. Losses at the gene ends were 0 bases for V and 0 bases for J; bases not matched to a gene: 4. The CDR3 sequence is 16 residues long. CDR1 and CDR2 (germline): SGDLS, YYNGEE. CDR3 nucleotide sequence: TGTGCCAGCAGCGTAGGCCTAGCGGGGAGCTCCTACGAGCAGTACTTC. This encodes CASSVGLAGSSYEQYF. The variable domain in full, completed from reference TRBV9 and TRBJ2-7, reads DSGVTQTPKHLITATGQRVTLRCSPRSGDLSVYWYQQSLDQGLQFLIQYYNGEERAKGNILERFSAQQFPDLHSELNLSSLELGDSALYFCASSVGLAGSSYEQYFGPGTRLTVT.

The chain recombines TRBV10-3 with TRBJ1-1; 8 bases line up with TRBD1. V lost 3 bases and J lost 5; bases outside the gene matches: 5. Germline loops: CDR1 ENHRY, CDR2 SYGVKD. This CDR3 is built from 14 residues. The CDR3 DNA reads TGTGCCATCAGTGACAGGGGGCGGTGGACTGAAGCTTTCTTT. Residues: CAISDRGRWTEAFF.

J is TRBJ1-2 and V is TRBV19; TRBD1 might be the D (6 bases). CDR3 length equals 15 residues. Trimming took off 4 bases at V and 3 bases at J, with 15 bases between the two ends. The germline V gene encodes CDR1 LNHDA and CDR2 SQIVND (reference sequence). The CDR3 loop is CASSNGKGVDYGYTF. The CDR3 DNA follows: TGTGCCAGTAGTAATGGGAAGGGGGTTGACTATGGCTACACCTTC.

The rearrangement uses TRBV5-4 and TRBJ2-1, with D tentatively TRBD1 (5 bases). Germline CDR1 and CDR2: SGHNT and YYREEE (reference sequence). The V end was cut by 5 bases, the J end by 5 bases, with 17 bases between. CDR3 size: 15 residues. CDR3 loop: CASRPGSPSDNEQFF. The CDR3 DNA reads TGTGCCAGCAGGCCAGGGTCCCCATCCGACAATGAGCAGTTCTTC.

The rearrangement uses TRBV21-1 and TRBJ2-7; the DNA was not compared with TRBD2, the D call given in the table. TRBV21-1 is given as a pseudogene. This CDR3 is built from 13 residues. CDR3 bases: TGTGCCAGCAGCAAAGTCACGGTTTGCGAGCAGTACTTC. Amino acids: CASSKVTVCEQYF.

The chain carries TRBV19 and TRBJ1-2, with 11 bases fitting TRBD1. V was clipped by 3 bases and J by 8 bases; unmatched bases: 5. The CDR3 sequence is 14 residues long. Germline CDR1 reads LNHDA; CDR2 reads SQIVND (reference sequence). The CDR3 region is CASSMDRGRRGYTF. The CDR3 DNA reads as TGTGCCAGTAGTATGGACAGGGGGCGGAGAGGCTACACCTTC.

The J gene is TRBJ2-3, the V gene TRBV9; 9 bases map to TRBD1. V trimming: 3 bases; J trimming: 6 bases; junction bases outside the gene matches: 11. This CDR3 is 16 amino acids long. Germline lookup yields CDR1 SGDLS and CDR2 YYNGEE. CDR3 DNA: TGTGCCAGCAGCGCAGGGACAGGGAGGGCCTCCGATACGCAGTATTTT. This translates into CASSAGTGRASDTQYF.

This clone was detected once. This chain joins TRBV12-5 and TRBJ1-6; 7 bases fit TRBD1. The CDR3 sequence is 13 residues long. With 10 bases clipped from V and 7 bases from J, the junction kept 7 bases outside the gene matches. The germline V gene has CDR1 LGHNT and CDR2 FRNRAP. CDR3 sequence: CATRGQENSPLHF. For the CDR3, the DNA is TGTGCTACTAGGGGGCAGGAAAATTCACCCCTCCACTTT.

A remark on this clone: Distinct nucleotide sequences in the sample also encode this CDR3. Written as DNA, the CDR3 is TGTGCCAGCAGTTTTCGGGGCTACGAGCAGTACTTC. As protein: CASSFRGYEQYF. The chain carries TRBV27 and TRBJ2-7; D perhaps matches TRBD2 (5 bases). This CDR3 region has 12 residues. CDR1 is MNHEY and CDR2 is SMNVEV in the germline V gene (reference sequence). With 3 bases removed from V and 3 bases from J, the gap between germline ends came to 6 bases.

V usage is TRBV7-2 and J usage is TRBJ2-7; D might be TRBD2 (6 bases). Germline lookup yields CDR1 SGHTA and CDR2 FQGNSA. V was cut by 1 base and J by 3 bases, with 10 bases left in between. The CDR3 sequence is 14 residues long. CDR3 bases: TGTGCCAGCAGCTTAGTTAGCGGCATCTACGAGCAGTACTTC. It specifies CASSLVSGIYEQYF. Using reference TRBV7-2 and TRBJ2-7 for the parts outside the CDR3, the full variable domain is GAGVSQSPSNKVTEKGKDVELRCDPISGHTALYWYRQSLGQGLEFLIYFQGNSAPDKSGLPSDRFSAERTGGSVSTLTIQRTQQEDSAVYLCASSLVSGIYEQYFGPGTRLTVT.

The V call is TRBV4-1, the J call TRBJ2-2; D gene unclear. The CDR3 covers 16 residues. The germline V gene has CDR1 MGHRA and CDR2 YSYEKL. The V and J ends lost 0 bases and 1 base respectively, with 9 bases between them. CDR3 region: CASSQDYRGNTGELFF. CDR3 DNA sequence: TGCGCCAGCAGCCAAGATTACCGAGGGAACACCGGGGAGCTGTTTTTT.

J is TRBJ2-3 and V is TRBV7-8; 10 positions match TRBD2. Germline V gives CDR1 SGHVS, CDR2 FQNEAQ. V lost 4 bases, J lost 0 bases, and 10 bases stayed unmatched. The CDR3 spans 18 residues. CDR3 amino acids: CASSWGLAGDLSTDTQYF. In DNA form, the CDR3 reads TGTGCCAGCAGCTGGGGGCTAGCGGGGGATCTAAGCACAGATACGCAGTATTTT. The full variable domain, completed using reference TRBV7-8 and TRBJ2-3, is GAGVSQSPRYKVAKRGQDVALRCDPISGHVSLFWYQQALGQGPEFLTYFQNEAQLDKSGLPSDRFFAERPEGSVSTLKIQRTQQEDSAVYLCASSWGLAGDLSTDTQYFGPGTRLTVL.

The chain is built from TRBV6-5 and TRBJ1-1, with TRBD1 identical over 8 bases. Germline CDR1 is MNHEY and CDR2 is SVGAGI. CDR3 length: 15 residues. Germline trimming cut 0 bases from V and 5 bases from J; bases unmatched to any gene: 5. CDR3 protein: CASSYSRTGGTEAFF. Written as DNA, the CDR3 is TGTGCCAGCAGTTACTCGCGTACAGGGGGAACTGAAGCTTTCTTT.

The rearrangement uses TRBV7-6 and TRBJ2-5; no firm D call. Between the trimmed V and J ends, which lost 1 base and 4 bases, there was a span of 13 bases. Germline assignment: CDR1 SGHVS and CDR2 FNYEAQ. The CDR3 is 15 residues long. CDR3 DNA sequence: TGTGCCAGCAGCTTAGAGCCCTCTTTCGGAGAGACCCAGTACTTC. Translated, it gives CASSLEPSFGETQYF.

V usage is TRBV9 and J usage is TRBJ1-3; no clear D gene. CDR3 length equals 15 residues. Trimming left V 4 bases short and J 1 base short, with 12 bases between. Per the germline V gene, CDR1 is SGDLS and CDR2 is YYNGEE. The CDR3, as DNA: TGTGCCAGCAGCCTACAATACGGGTCTGGAAACACCATATATTTT. Amino acid sequence: CASSLQYGSGNTIYF. Full variable domain (rest looked up from reference TRBV9 and TRBJ1-3): DSGVTQTPKHLITATGQRVTLRCSPRSGDLSVYWYQQSLDQGLQFLIQYYNGEERAKGNILERFSAQQFPDLHSELNLSSLELGDSALYFCASSLQYGSGNTIYFGEGSWLTVV.

This chain links TRBV10-3 with TRBJ1-5; 7 bases are shared with TRBD1. This CDR3 has 17 residues. With V trimmed by 3 bases and J by 6 bases, 14 bases remained unmatched. Germline V lookup: CDR1 ENHRY, CDR2 SYGVKD. The CDR3 region has the DNA TGTGCCATCAGTGAAGGGGTGGGTCAGGGGGACGGTCAGCCCCAGCATTTT. Encoded protein: CAISEGVGQGDGQPQHF.

This clone has a single count. This chain joins TRBV7-2 and TRBJ1-5; D not certain. Trimming pared 1 base from V and 6 bases from J, leaving 13 bases between. The V gene's germline CDR1 is SGHTA and CDR2 FQGNSA. The CDR3 has 15 residues. DNA for the CDR3: TGTGCCAGCAGCTTAGAGGTTCGCAGCGGTCAGCCCCAGCATTTT. Protein sequence: CASSLEVRSGQPQHF.